The rows below give T cell receptor beta chains drawn from one sample of a study of response to subunit inactivated influenza vaccine. MiXCR was run by TCRdb on the RT-PCR reads, yielding one entry per CDR3 protein. The data contain around 480,000 distinct CDR3 sequences, 16% of them singletons. This material consisted of CD4+ T cells sorted from PBMCs, taken roughly 24 months after vaccination. The receptors stem from a man between 50 and 70 years old who received an inactivated influenza vaccine. Each CDR3 is given with its conserved first and last residue. The order of the fields is V gene, J gene, D gene, clone size, CDR3 DNA, CDR3 protein. D genes are given only for firm matches. Rows may omit the clone size; those that give it use once, few, many or a size class.

TRBV4-2	TRBJ1-1	-	few	TGTGCCAGCAGCCAAGGAGGGATTCCCACTGAAGCTTTCTTT	CASSQGGIPTEAFF
TRBV6-2/TRBV6-3	TRBJ2-4	TRBD2	-	TGTGCCAGCAGCCCCGGGACTAGCGGGAGAAGGGGTGACATTCAGTACTTC	CASSPGTSGRRGDIQYF
TRBV7-6	TRBJ2-3	-	-	TGTGCCAGCAGCCGGGACGCCGGAGATACGCAGTATTTT	CASSRDAGDTQYF
TRBV3-1	TRBJ2-1	-	few	TGTGCCAGCAGCCAAGAGACAGGTGCCTACAATGAGCAGTTCTTC	CASSQETGAYNEQFF
TRBV5-6	TRBJ1-6	TRBD1	few	TGTGCCAGCAGCTTTGACCGTCGACAGGGGGCTAATTCACCCCTCCACTTT	CASSFDRRQGANSPLHF
TRBV4-1	TRBJ1-4	-	few	TGCGCCAGCAGCCAAGTATCGGCAGGGATCAGCGAAAAACTGTTTTTT	CASSQVSAGISEKLFF
TRBV29-1	TRBJ2-7	-	-	TGCAGCGTTGATGGGGGGTCCTCCTACGAGCAGTACTTC	CSVDGGSSYEQYF
TRBV28	TRBJ1-2	-	many	TGTGCCAGCAGTTTACTAGGGCGCCCGAACTATGGCTACACCTTC	CASSLLGRPNYGYTF
TRBV28	TRBJ2-5	TRBD2	-	TGTGCCAGCAGTCGGACTAGCGTTCGGACCCAGTACTTC	CASSRTSVRTQYF
TRBV4-3	TRBJ1-1	TRBD1	-	TGCGCCAGCAGCCCTCGGACAGGGGGGGTGTACACTGAAGCTTTCTTT	CASSPRTGGVYTEAFF
TRBV5-1	TRBJ2-5	-	many	TGCGCCAGCAGCTTGCGGGGAAGAGTGGAGACCCAGTACTTC	CASSLRGRVETQYF
TRBV27	TRBJ2-3	-	-	TGTGCCAGCAGTCGCGACGGTCCAAGGGGTACGCAGTATTTT	CASSRDGPRGTQYF
TRBV19	TRBJ2-1	TRBD1	-	TGTGCCAGTACCGCGCCGGGACAGGGGGCTCACCAGTTCTTC	CASTAPGQGAHQFF
TRBV20-1	TRBJ2-3	-	-	TGCAGTGCTACCCGCGTGGATACGCAGTATTTT	CSATRVDTQYF
TRBV12-3/TRBV12-4	TRBJ1-1	-	few	TGTGCCAGCAGGTCTATCATACAGGTGAACACTGAAGCTTTCTTT	CASRSIIQVNTEAFF
TRBV7-9	TRBJ2-7	TRBD1	many	TGTGCCAGCAGCTTTCCCGGACAGGGGAGCGAGCAGTACTTC	CASSFPGQGSEQYF
TRBV3-1	TRBJ1-1	-	few	TGTGCCAGCAGCCAAGATCCCGGGACTAAAGCTTTCTTT	CASSQDPGTKAFF
TRBV28	TRBJ2-1	TRBD2	-	TGTGCCAGCAGTTTAAGGCGGGCGGCTAGCGGTTACAATGAGCAGTTCTTC	CASSLRRAASGYNEQFF
TRBV7-2	TRBJ2-7	-	many	TGTGCCAGCAGCTTAGGGGGACAAATCTACGAGCAGTACTTC	CASSLGGQIYEQYF
TRBV7-3	TRBJ2-7	-	few	TGTGCCAGCAGCTTATACGGGACTTCCTCGTACGAGCAGTACTTC	CASSLYGTSSYEQYF
TRBV28	TRBJ2-7	TRBD1	-	TGTGCCAGCAGTTCCCGGGACAGGGGATTCTCCGAGCAGTACTTC	CASSSRDRGFSEQYF
TRBV7-2	TRBJ2-7	TRBD1	few	TGTGCCAGCAGCCCAGAAGGGGGCAGGTCCTACGAGCAGTACTTC	CASSPEGGRSYEQYF
TRBV3-1	TRBJ2-1	TRBD2	-	TGTGCCAGCAGCCTAATGGAGCGGGGGGTTCGCCCTGAATACAATGAGCAGTTCTTC	CASSLMERGVRPEYNEQFF
TRBV5-6	TRBJ2-5	-	many	TGTGCCAGCAGCTTGTACGGGTATGGAGAGACCCAGTACTTC	CASSLYGYGETQYF
TRBV20-1	TRBJ2-1	-	few	TGCAGTGCTACCAAAATGAGGGGCTCCTACAATGAGCAGTTCTTC	CSATKMRGSYNEQFF
TRBV12-3/TRBV12-4	TRBJ2-5	-	many	TGTGCCAGCAGTTTATGGGGGGAGACCCAGTACTTC	CASSLWGETQYF
TRBV6-1	TRBJ1-1	TRBD1	-	TGTGCCAGCAGACGGACAGGAGGGGACACTGAAGCTTTCTTT	CASRRTGGDTEAFF
TRBV7-9	TRBJ2-1	-	-	TGTGCCAGCAGTAAGACGGCGGGACAGCCCAACAATGAGCAGTTCTTC	CASSKTAGQPNNEQFF
TRBV25-1	TRBJ1-2	-	-	TGTGCCAGCATCGGAGGTGGGCGGTATGGCTACACCTTC	CASIGGGRYGYTF
TRBV24-1	TRBJ2-1	TRBD1	-	TGTGCCACCAGTGATTTGCGGGGACAGGGGGCGGGGGATGAGCAGTTCTTC	CATSDLRGQGAGDEQFF
TRBV30	TRBJ1-1	TRBD1	-	TGTGCCTGGACTCTCCCACTAGGACAGGGAACTGAAGCTTTCTTT	CAWTLPLGQGTEAFF
TRBV6-1	TRBJ1-5	-	-	TGTGCCAGCAGAAGACAGAGCAATCAGCCCCAGCATTTT	CASRRQSNQPQHF
TRBV7-2	TRBJ2-5	TRBD1	-	TGTGCCAGCAGCGGAAGACAGGGACAGACCCAGTACTTC	CASSGRQGQTQYF
TRBV12-3/TRBV12-4	TRBJ2-1	TRBD2	-	TGTGCCAGCAGTTCCCGGGGGGGCTACAATGAGCAGTTCTTC	CASSSRGGYNEQFF